The T cell receptor (beta chain) described here comes from a study of graft-versus-host responses after intestinal transplantation listed by TCRdb under 2021. With regard to the full study: The transplants that recipients got were multivisceral, liver-intestinal, or isolated intestinal. Alloreactive clones were identified by sequencing pre-transplant mixed lymphocyte reaction products and comparing these products with unstimulated pre-transplant donor and recipient T cells. Rather than being sequenced by the commercial service, samples from three later patients were sequenced in-house on an Illumina MiSeq and processed with MiXCR. Every recipient was given anti-thymocyte globulin induction, then maintenance tacrolimus and steroids for 2 to 4 years. After intestinal transplantation, graft-versus-host and host-versus-graft alloreactive T cell clones were followed in the graft, circulation and bone marrow using bulk TCR-beta CDR3 sequencing. A cohort of approximately 24 intestinal transplant recipients, including one retransplant, was enrolled, and 3 patients lacking pretransplant specimens were excluded. A peak of at least 4% donor T cells among recipient peripheral blood mononuclear cells was the definition used for donor T cell macrochimerism. The study at large found these results: Peak levels of circulating GvH clones were associated with declines in HvG clones early after transplant. Patients with donor T cell macrochimerism had high GvH to HvG T cell clonal ratios in their allografts. GvH clones turned up in recipient bone marrow, with some appearing earlier in ileal mucosa or blood, a pattern consistent with an intestinal mucosal origin. Conclusions were limited by the relatively low number and heterogeneity of intestinal transplant patients.

The germline V gene (reference sequence) provides CDR1 LNHDA and CDR2 SQIVND. V is cut back by 7 bases and J by 3 bases, with 10 bases in the junction unmatched. Counted from cysteine to phenylalanine, this CDR3 has 15 amino acids. Left in the record is the CDR3 DNA by itself, 45 bases read in frame from the first base. Libraries were prepared through the immunoSEQ multiplex PCR assay. In most patients, genomic DNA was isolated using the Qiagen DNeasy Blood and Tissue Kit and sent frozen to Adaptive Biotechnologies for TCR sequencing. For most patients, high-throughput TCR-beta CDR3 sequencing of genomic DNA was performed by Adaptive Biotechnologies. On the authors' methods: Adaptive's ImmunoSEQ software supplied the TCR sequencing data for around 19 patients, while MiXCR and VDJtools were used to process a few other patients. To correct CD4 versus CD8 sorting errors, any sequence found in both subsets at a frequency ratio below 5:1 was removed. CDR3 nucleotide sequences shared between donor and recipient were removed because the origin of such sequences could not be assigned. Alloreactive clones required at least 2-fold expansion over unstimulated cells and minimum CFSE-low frequency of 0.002% (template counts) or 0.001% (read counts). Clones were considered mappable if detected in sequenced pre-transplant spleen, lymph node, or MLR CFSE-low populations of the donor or recipient. Cumulative frequency of alloreactive clones was calculated as a percentage of all sequences weighted by copy number. Drawn from immuneACCESS, this table holds only the in-frame rearrangements with V and J called that TCRdb kept. Clones are partly lost; checked studies trace under half to an unresolved V gene and leave the rest unexplained. For V, J and clone size, that table is used; D and trimming come from the DNA. This sample has more than 65,000 clones in its table, and 80% to 95% of those were observed once. The ten top clones hold approximately 1.4% of the sample.

Interpreted using the paper, the time point label stands for: cells obtained before transplantation from donor or recipient. CD3+CD4+ and CD3+CD8+ populations were FACS-sorted from unstimulated pre-transplant donor and recipient cells taken from spleen or lymph nodes. With regard to this clone: Its target antigen remains unknown. No much larger clone is present one base from it, and per-base qualities are unavailable.

The sequences come from unstimulated CD8+ T cells sorted from spleen or lymph node cells, collected before intestinal transplant. The clonotype originates from a human donor who received an intestinal transplant. The sequence is built from TRBV19 and TRBJ1-2; 8 of the junction bases match TRBD1. The nucleotide sequence reads TGTGCCAGTAAAAACAGGGGGGCCGACTACTATGGCTACACCTTC. Its amino acids are CASKNRGADYYGYTF.